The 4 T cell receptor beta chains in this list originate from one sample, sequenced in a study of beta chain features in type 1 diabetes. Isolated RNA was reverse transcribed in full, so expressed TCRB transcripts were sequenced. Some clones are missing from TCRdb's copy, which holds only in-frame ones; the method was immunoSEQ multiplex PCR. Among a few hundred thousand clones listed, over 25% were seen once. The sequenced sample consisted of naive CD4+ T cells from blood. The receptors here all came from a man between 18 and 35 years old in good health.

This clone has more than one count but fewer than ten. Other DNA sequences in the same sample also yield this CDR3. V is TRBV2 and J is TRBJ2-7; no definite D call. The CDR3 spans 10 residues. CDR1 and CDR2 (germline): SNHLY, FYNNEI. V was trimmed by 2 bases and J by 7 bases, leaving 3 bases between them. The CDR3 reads CASSEYEQYF. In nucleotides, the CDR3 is TGTGCCAGCAGTGAATATGAGCAGTACTTC.

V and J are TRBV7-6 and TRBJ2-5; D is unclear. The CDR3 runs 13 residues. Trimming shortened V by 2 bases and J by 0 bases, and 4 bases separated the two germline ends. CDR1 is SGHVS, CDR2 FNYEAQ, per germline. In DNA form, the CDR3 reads TGTGCCAGCAGCTTAAGAAACCAAGAGACCCAGTACTTC. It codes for CASSLRNQETQYF.

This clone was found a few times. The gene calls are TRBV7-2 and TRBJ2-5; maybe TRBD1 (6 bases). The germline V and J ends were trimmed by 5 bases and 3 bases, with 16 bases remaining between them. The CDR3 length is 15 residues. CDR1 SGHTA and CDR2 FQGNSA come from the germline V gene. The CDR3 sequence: CASSPYRDAEETQYF. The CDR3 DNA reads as TGTGCCAGCAGCCCCTACAGGGACGCAGAAGAGACCCAGTACTTC.

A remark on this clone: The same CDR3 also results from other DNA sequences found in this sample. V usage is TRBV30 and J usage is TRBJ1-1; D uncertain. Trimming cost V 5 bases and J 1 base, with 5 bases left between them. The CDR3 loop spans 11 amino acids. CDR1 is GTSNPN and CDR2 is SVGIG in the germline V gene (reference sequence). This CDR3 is CAWARNTEAFF. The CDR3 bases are TGTGCCTGGGCACGGAACACTGAAGCTTTCTTT.